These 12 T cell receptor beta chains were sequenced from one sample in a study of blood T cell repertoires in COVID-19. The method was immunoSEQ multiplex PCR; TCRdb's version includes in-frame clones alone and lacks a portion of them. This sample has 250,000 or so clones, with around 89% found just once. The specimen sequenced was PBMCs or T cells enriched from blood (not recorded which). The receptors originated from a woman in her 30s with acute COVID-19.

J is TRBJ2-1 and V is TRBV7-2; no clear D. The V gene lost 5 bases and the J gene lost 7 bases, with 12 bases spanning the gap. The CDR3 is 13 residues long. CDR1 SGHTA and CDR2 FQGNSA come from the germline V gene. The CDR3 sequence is CASSQVPVNEQFF. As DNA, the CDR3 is TGTGCCAGCAGCCAGGTCCCGGTTAATGAGCAGTTCTTC.

This CDR3 is CASSAGALGLLQETQYF. CDR3 nucleotide sequence: TGTGCCAGCAGCGCTGGGGCCTTGGGACTACTGCAAGAGACCCAGTACTTC. The chain is built from TRBV9 and TRBJ2-5; 7 bases line up with TRBD2. V lost 3 bases to trimming and J lost 2 bases; unmatched junction nucleotides: 13. Per germline, CDR1 SGDLS and CDR2 YYNGEE. The CDR3 length is 17 residues. Based on the CDR3 plus reference TRBV9 and TRBJ2-5, the full variable domain is DSGVTQTPKHLITATGQRVTLRCSPRSGDLSVYWYQQSLDQGLQFLIQYYNGEERAKGNILERFSAQQFPDLHSELNLSSLELGDSALYFCASSAGALGLLQETQYFGPGTRLLVL.

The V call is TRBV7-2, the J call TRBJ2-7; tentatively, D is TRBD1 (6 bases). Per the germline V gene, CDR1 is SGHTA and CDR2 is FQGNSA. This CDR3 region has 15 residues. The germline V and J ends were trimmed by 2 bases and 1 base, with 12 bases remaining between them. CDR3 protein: CASSLLSGASYEQYF. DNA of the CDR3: TGTGCCAGCAGCTTATTATCAGGGGCTTCCTACGAGCAGTACTTC.

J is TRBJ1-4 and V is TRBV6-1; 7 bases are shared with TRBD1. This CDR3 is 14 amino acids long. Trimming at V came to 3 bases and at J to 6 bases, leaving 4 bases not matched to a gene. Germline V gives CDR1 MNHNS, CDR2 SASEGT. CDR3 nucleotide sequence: TGTGCCAGCAGTGAGGAGACAGGGTATGAAAAACTGTTTTTT. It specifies CASSEETGYEKLFF.

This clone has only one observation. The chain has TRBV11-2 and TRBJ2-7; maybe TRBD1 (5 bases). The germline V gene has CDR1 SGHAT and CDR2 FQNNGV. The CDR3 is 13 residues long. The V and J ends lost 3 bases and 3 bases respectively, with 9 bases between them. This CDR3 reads CASSLTAVYEQYF. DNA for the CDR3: TGTGCCAGCAGCTTGACAGCTGTCTACGAGCAGTACTTC.

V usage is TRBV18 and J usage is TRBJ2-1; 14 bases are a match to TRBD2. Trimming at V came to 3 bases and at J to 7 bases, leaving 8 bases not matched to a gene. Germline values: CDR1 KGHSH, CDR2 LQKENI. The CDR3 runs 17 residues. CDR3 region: CASSPSLTSGRENEQFF. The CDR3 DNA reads TGTGCCAGCTCACCCTCCCTGACTAGCGGGAGGGAAAATGAGCAGTTCTTC.

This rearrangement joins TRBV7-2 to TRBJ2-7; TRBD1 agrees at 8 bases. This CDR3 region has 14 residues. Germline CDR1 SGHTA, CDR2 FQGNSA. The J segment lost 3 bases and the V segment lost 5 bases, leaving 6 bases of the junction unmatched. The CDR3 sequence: CASSASTGDYEQYF. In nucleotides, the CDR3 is TGTGCCAGCAGCGCATCGACAGGGGACTACGAGCAGTACTTC.

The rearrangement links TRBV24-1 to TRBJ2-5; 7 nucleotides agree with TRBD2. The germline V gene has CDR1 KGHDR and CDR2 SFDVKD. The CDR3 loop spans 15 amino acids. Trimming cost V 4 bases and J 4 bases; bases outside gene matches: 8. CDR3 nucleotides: TGTGCCACCAGTGACTGGGAGGGAGGAGGAGAGACCCAGTACTTC. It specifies CATSDWEGGGETQYF.

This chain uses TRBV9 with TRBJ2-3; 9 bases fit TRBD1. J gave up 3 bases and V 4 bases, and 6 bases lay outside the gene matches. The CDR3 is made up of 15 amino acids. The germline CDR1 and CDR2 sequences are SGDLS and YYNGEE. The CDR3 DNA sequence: TGTGCCAGCAGCCCGGGGGACAGGGTAACAGATACGCAGTATTTT. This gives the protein CASSPGDRVTDTQYF.

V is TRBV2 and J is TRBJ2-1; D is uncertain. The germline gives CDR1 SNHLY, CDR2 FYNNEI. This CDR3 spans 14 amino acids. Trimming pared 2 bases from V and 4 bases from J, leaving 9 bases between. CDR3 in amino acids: CASSEISGYNEQFF. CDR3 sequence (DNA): TGTGCCAGCAGTGAAATTTCAGGTTACAATGAGCAGTTCTTC.

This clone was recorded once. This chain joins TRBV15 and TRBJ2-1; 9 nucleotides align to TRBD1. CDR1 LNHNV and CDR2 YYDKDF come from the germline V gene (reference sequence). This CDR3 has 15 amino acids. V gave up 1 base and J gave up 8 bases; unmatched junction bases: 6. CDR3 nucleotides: TGTGCCACCAGCAGAGGTACAGGGGGCAGGTATGAGCAGTTCTTC. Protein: CATSRGTGGRYEQFF.

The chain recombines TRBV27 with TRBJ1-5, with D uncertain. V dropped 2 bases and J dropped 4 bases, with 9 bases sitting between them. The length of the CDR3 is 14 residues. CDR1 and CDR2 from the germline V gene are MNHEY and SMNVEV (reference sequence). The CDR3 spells CASSLEPGNQPQHF. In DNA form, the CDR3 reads TGTGCCAGCAGTTTAGAACCAGGAAATCAGCCCCAGCATTTT.